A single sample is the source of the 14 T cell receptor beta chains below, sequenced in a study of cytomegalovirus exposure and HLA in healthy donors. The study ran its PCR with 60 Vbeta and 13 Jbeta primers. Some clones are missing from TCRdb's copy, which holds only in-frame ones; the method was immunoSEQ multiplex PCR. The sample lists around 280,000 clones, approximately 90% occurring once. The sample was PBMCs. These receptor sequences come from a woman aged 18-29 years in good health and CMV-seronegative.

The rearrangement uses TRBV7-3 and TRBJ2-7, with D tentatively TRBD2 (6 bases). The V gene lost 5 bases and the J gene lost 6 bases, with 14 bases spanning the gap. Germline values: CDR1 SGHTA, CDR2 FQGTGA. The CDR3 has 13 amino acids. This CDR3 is CASSRLGGGEQYF. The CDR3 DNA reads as TGTGCCAGCAGCCGCCTGGGGGGTGGCGAGCAGTACTTC.

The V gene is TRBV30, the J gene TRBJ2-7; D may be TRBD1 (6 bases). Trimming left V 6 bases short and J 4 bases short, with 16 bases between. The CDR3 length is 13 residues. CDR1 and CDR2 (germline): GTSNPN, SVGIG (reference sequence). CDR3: CACYRDNKYEQYF. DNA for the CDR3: TGTGCCTGTTACCGGGACAACAAATACGAGCAGTACTTC.

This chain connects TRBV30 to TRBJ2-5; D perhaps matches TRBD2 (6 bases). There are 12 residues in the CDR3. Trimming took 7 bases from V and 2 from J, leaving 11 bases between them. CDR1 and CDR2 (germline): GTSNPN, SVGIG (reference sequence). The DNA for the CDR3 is TGTGCCTCATGGGACTTTCAAGAGACCCAGTACTTC. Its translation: CASWDFQETQYF.

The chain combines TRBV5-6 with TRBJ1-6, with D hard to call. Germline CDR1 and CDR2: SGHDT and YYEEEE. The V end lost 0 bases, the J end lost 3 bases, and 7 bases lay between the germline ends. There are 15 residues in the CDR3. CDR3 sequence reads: CASSLGSIYNSPLHF. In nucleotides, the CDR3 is TGTGCCAGCAGCTTGGGGAGCATCTATAATTCACCCCTCCACTTT.

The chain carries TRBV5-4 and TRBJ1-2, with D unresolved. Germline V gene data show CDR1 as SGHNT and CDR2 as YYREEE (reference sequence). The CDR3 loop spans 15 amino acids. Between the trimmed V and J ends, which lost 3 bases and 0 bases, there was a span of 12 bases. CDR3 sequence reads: CASSSSQIANYGYTF. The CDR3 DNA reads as TGTGCCAGCAGCTCAAGCCAAATAGCTAACTATGGCTACACCTTC.

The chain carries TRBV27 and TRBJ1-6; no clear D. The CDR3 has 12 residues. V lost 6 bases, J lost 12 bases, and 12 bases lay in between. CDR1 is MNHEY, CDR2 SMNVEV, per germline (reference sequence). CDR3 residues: CASSPPRGPLHF. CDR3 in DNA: TGTGCCAGCAGCCCACCGCGCGGACCCCTCCACTTT.

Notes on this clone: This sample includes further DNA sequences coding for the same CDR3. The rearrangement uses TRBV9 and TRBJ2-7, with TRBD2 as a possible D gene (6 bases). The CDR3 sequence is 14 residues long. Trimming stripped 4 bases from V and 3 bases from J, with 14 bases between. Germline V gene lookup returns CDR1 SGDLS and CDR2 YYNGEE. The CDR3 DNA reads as TGTGCCAGCAGCCCTGGGGGGAGCAGCTACGAGCAGTACTTC. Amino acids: CASSPGGSSYEQYF.

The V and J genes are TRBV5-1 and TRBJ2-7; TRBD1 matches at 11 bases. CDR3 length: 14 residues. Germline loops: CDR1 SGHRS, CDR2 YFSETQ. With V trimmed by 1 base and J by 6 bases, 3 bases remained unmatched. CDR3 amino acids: CASSLLGQGGEQYF. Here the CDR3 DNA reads TGCGCCAGCAGCTTGTTGGGACAGGGGGGCGAGCAGTACTTC.

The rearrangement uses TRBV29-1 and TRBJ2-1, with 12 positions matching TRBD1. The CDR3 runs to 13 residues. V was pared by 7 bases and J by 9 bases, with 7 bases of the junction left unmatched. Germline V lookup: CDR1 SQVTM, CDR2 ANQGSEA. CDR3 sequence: CSAPGQGAVEQFF. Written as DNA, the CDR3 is TGCAGCGCACCGGGACAGGGGGCCGTTGAGCAGTTCTTC.

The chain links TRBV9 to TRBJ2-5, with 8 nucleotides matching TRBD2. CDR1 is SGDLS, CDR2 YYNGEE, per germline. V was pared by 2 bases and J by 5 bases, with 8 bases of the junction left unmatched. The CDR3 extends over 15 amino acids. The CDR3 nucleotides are TGTGCCAGCAGCGTCTCAACGGGGGGGCAGGAGACCCAGTACTTC. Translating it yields CASSVSTGGQETQYF.

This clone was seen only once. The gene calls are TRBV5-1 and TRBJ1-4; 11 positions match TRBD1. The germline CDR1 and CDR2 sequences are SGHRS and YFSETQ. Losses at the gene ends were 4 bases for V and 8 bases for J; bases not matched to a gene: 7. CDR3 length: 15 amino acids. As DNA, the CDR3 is TGCGCCAGCAGCCCGGGACAGGGGGTAGGAGAAAAACTGTTTTTT. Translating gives CASSPGQGVGEKLFF.

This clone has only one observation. DNA for the CDR3: TGTGCCAGCAGCTCGCCGGGACTAGCGGGGGAGTCCTACAATGAGCAGTTCTTC. This codes for CASSSPGLAGESYNEQFF. J is TRBJ2-1 and V is TRBV7-9; 14 bases line up with TRBD2. CDR1 and CDR2 (germline): SEHNR, FQNEAQ (reference sequence). J was trimmed by 1 base and V by 4 bases; bases with no gene match: 6. The CDR3 has 18 amino acids.

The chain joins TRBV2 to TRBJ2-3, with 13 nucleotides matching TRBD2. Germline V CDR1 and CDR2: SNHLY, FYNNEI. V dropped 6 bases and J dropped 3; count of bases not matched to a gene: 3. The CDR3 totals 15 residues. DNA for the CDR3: TGTGCCAGCAGGAGGACTAGCGGGGGAACAGATACGCAGTATTTT. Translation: CASRRTSGGTDTQYF.

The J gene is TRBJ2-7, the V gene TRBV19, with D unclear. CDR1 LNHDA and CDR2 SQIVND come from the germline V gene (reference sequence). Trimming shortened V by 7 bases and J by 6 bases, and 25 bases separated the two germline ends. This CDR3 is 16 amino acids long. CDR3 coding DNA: TGTGCCAGTATAGCTTTCTTTCGCTGCCGAAGGCGCGAGCAGTACTTC. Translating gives CASIAFFRCRRREQYF.